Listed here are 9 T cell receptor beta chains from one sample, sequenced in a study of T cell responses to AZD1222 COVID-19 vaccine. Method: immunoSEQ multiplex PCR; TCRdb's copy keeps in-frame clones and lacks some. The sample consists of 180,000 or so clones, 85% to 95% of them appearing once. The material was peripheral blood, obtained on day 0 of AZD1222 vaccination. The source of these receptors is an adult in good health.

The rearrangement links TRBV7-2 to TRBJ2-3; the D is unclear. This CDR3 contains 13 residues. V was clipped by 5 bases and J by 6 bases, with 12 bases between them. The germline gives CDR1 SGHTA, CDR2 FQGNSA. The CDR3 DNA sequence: TGTGCCAGCAGCCCCCCAGCGTCGGATACGCAGTATTTT. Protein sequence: CASSPPASDTQYF.

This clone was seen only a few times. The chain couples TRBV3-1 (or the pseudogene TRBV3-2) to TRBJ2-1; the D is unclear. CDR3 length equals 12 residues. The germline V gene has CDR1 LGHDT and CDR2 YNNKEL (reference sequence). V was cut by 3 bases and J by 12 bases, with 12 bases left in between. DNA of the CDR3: TGTGCCAGCAGCCAGACCAATTCGAGGCAGTTCTTC. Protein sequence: CASSQTNSRQFF.

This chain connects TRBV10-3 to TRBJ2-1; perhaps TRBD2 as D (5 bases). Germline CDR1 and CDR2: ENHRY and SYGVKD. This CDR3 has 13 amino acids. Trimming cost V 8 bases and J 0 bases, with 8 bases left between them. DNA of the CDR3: TGTGCCATCCGGGATGACTCCTACAATGAGCAGTTCTTC. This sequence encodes CAIRDDSYNEQFF.

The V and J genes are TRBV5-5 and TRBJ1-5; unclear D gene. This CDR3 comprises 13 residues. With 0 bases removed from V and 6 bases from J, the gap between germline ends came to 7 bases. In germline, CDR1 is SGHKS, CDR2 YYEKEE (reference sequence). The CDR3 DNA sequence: TGTGCCAGCAGCTTGGGGGTCCGTCAGCCCCAGCATTTT. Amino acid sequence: CASSLGVRQPQHF.

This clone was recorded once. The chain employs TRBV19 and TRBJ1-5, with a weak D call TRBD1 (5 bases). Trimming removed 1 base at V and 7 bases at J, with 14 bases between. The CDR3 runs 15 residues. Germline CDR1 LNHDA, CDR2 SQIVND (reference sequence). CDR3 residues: CASSIGAAGTQPQHF. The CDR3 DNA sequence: TGTGCCAGTAGTATAGGAGCAGCGGGGACCCAGCCCCAGCATTTT.

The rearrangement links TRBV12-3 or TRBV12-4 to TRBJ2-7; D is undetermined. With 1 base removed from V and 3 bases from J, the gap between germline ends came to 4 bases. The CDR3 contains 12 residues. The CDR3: CASSLEVYEQYF. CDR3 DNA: TGTGCCAGCAGTTTAGAAGTCTACGAGCAGTACTTC.

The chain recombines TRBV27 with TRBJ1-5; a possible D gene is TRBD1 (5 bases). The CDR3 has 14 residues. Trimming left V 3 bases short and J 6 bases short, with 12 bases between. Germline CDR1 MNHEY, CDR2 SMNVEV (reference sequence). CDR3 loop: CASSFAGGSQPQHF. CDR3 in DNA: TGTGCCAGCAGTTTCGCGGGGGGTAGTCAGCCCCAGCATTTT.

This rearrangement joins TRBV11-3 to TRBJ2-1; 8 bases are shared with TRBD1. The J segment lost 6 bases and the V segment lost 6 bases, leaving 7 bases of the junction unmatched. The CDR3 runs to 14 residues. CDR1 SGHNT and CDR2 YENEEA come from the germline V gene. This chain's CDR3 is CASSSRQGSNEQFF. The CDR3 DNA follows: TGTGCCAGCAGTTCCCGACAGGGGAGCAATGAGCAGTTCTTC.

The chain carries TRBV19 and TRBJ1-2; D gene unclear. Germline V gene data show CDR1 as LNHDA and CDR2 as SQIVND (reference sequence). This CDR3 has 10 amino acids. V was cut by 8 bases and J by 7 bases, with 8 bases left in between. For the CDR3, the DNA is TGTGCCAGTGGAGAGGGTGGCTACACCTTC. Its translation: CASGEGGYTF.